This TCR beta chain was captured by sequencing in a study of regulatory T cells in long-lasting Graves disease. This clonotype was found many times. Per germline, CDR1 MDHEN and CDR2 SYDVKM. This CDR3 is 13 amino acids long. The ends were cut back, 4 bases at V and 6 bases at J, with 13 bases in the middle. The time point: persistent/refractory GD, antithyroid drugs over 5 years with positive TRAb. PBMCs provided the RNA from which the TCR library was made. Combining iRepertoire HTBI primers with Arm-PCR of CDR3 regions, the authors built TCR beta libraries. Each CDR3 protein gets one entry after TCRdb re-called the multiplex PCR reads with MiXCR. Of some 470,000 distinct CDR3 sequences listed, roughly 21% are singletons.

Sequencing used peripheral blood mononuclear cells (PBMCs), obtained when the disease was refractory, from a patient treated with antithyroid drugs. V and J are TRBV28 and TRBJ2-7; D may be TRBD1 (5 bases). The receptor was isolated from a female donor with Graves disease. Here the CDR3 DNA reads TGTGCCAGCAGTTCCGGCCCCAGGGTCGAGCAGTACTTC. Translating it yields CASSSGPRVEQYF.